This T cell receptor beta chain was retrieved from a study of shared clonotypes between healthy human individuals. CDR1 is LNHDA, CDR2 SQIVND, per germline (reference sequence). The CDR3 consists of 17 residues. V shed 7 bases, J shed 3 bases, and the junction held 11 bases outside the gene matches. Libraries were prepared by immunoSEQ multiplex PCR; TCRdb keeps only in-frame clonotypes and omits some of them. The sample lists about 1.1 million clones, 78% occurring once. V usage is TRBV19 and J usage is TRBJ1-5; 11 nucleotides align to TRBD1. The TCR sequence derives from a man between 18 and 29 years old in good health. Some clones in this sample may be carry-over from other donors' samples. Sequenced input: memory CD4+ T cells from PBMCs. Regarding subset: CD45RA-negative fraction. The CDR3 nucleotides read TGTGCCAGTACCCCCGTGGACAGGGGGCTGTTCAATCAGCCCCAGCATTTT. Amino acid sequence: CASTPVDRGLFNQPQHF.